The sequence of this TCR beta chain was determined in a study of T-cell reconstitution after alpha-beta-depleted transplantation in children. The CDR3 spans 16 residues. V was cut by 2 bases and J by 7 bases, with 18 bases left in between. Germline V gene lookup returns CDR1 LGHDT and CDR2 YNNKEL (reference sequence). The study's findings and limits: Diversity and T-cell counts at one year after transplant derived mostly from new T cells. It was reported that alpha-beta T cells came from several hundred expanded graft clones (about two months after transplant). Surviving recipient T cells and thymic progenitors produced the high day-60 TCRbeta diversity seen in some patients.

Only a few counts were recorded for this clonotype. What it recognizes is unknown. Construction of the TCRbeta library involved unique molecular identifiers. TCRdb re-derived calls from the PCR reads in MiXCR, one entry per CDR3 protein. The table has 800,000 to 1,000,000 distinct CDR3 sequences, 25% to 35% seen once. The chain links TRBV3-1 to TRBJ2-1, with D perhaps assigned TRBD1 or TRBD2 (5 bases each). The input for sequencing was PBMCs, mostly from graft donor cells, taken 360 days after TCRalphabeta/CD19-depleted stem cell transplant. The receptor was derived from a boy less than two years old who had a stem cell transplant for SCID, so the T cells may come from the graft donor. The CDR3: CASSQSTGTAPNEQFF. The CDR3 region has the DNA TGTGCCAGCAGCCAATCTACTGGGACGGCACCGAATGAGCAGTTCTTC.